This entry features one T cell receptor beta chain sequence. No antigen is known for it. Construction of TCR beta libraries relied on iRepertoire HTBI primers and on Arm-PCR targeting CDR3 regions. TCRdb reanalysed the multiplex PCR reads using MiXCR and keeps one entry per CDR3 protein. The profile covers under 450,000 distinct CDR3 sequences, with 10% to 15% appearing a single time and over 15% taken by the ten largest. The data were obtained in a study of regulatory T cells in long-lasting Graves disease. Study observations and caveats: With a few thousand shared public clonotypes, persistent patients exceeded new patients, who shared about a thousand. With a small sample size, accuracy may have been reduced.

Time point defined: newly diagnosed GD, antithyroid drugs for less than 3 months. Scientists built the TCR library using RNA that was extracted from PBMCs. This sample also belongs to another study, concerning T cells in Graves' hyperthyroidism and ophthalmopathy. In that study: Most thyroid clonotypes that were expanded above 0.001 also turned up in blood.

Here the sequenced sample was peripheral blood mononuclear cells (PBMCs), taken at new diagnosis, from a patient treated with antithyroid drugs. The receptor's source is a young woman with Graves disease.

The DNA for the CDR3 is TGTGCCAGTACCATCGGGGGGAGGGGGCCCCAGCATTTT. This codes for CASTIGGRGPQHF. The chain joins TRBV19 to TRBJ1-5; the D gene is possibly TRBD1 (5 bases). Germline-derived CDR1 and CDR2 are LNHDA and SQIVND (reference sequence). The CDR3 consists of 13 residues. The V and J ends lost 7 bases and 9 bases respectively, with 16 bases between them.